The clone carrying this T cell receptor beta chain was observed a few times. The antigen remains unidentified. The data belong to a study of beta chain features in type 1 diabetes. Whole-study results and caveats: Healthy donors had naive, central memory and Treg TCRB repertoires that appeared less similar than those seen among patients. TCRB CDR3s were moderately but significantly shorter in Type 1 diabetes patients in all four CD4+ subsets.

cDNA synthesis used the whole RNA isolate, giving expressed TCRB sequences. The table came from immunoSEQ multiplex PCR; TCRdb's copy has only in-frame clones and leaves some out. The sample lists around 160,000 clones, about 8.1% occurring once. Germline values: CDR1 SGHRS, CDR2 YFSETQ. There are 15 residues in the CDR3. V was clipped by 0 bases and J by 5 bases, with 13 bases between them. The receptor was isolated from a woman aged 18-29 years with type 1 diabetes. The chain uses TRBV5-1 and TRBJ2-3; D possibly corresponds to TRBD2 (5 bases). Sequencing was carried out using central memory CD4+ T cells from blood. The chain's CDR3 is CASSLESRARDTQYF. CDR3 coding DNA: TGCGCCAGCAGCTTGGAATCGAGGGCGCGAGATACGCAGTATTTT.